The clone carrying this T cell receptor beta chain was counted once. Its antigen is unknown. V dropped 7 bases and J dropped 6 bases, with 29 bases sitting between them. The CDR3 contains 18 residues. Per germline, CDR1 MNHEY and CDR2 SMNVEV (reference sequence). This sample was taken from a study of shared clonotypes between healthy human individuals. Study details: Each donor's CD8 memory used one plate, CD8 naive two, each CD4 subset three.

TCRdb keeps only in-frame clones here, not all; method: immunoSEQ multiplex PCR. Counted here are some 690,000 clones, 80% to 95% occurring once; the ten biggest clones make up 34%. Those who donated were healthy HIV-negative adults, with no recent acute infections or vaccinations reported. Study-level results: Naive CD4 clonotypes were shared across a few donors at roughly 5%.

Sequenced material: memory CD8+ T cells from PBMCs. As for subset: CD45RO+ cells pooled with CCR7-negative TemRA cells. This sequence originates from a man younger than 30 in good health. Some clones in this sample may be carry-over from other donors' samples. The genes are TRBV27 and TRBJ2-3, with D possibly being TRBD1 (8 bases). As DNA, the CDR3 is TGTGCCAGCACTGTTATATTACAGGGGGGGGAGATAGCTGATACGCAGTATTTT. Protein product: CASTVILQGGEIADTQYF.